The clone carrying this T cell receptor (beta chain) showed up just a few times. The CDR3 has 12 amino acids. Trimming stripped 4 bases from V and 3 bases from J, with 6 bases between. Per germline, CDR1 MNHEY and CDR2 SMNVEV (reference sequence). The sample comes from a study of control samples from healthy donors and cancer patients. Sequenced by immunoSEQ multiplex PCR; TCRdb stores in-frame clones only, minus some. The sample yields about 80,000 clones, around 83% seen once. This TCR came from a man between 60 and 70 years old with head and neck cancer. The rearrangement uses TRBV27 and TRBJ1-1; D is undetermined. Sequencing input: PBMCs. CDR3 region: CASSSGYTEAFF. The CDR3 DNA reads as TGTGCCAGCAGTTCGGGGTACACTGAAGCTTTCTTT.